This T cell receptor beta chain appears in the sequencing data of a study of T cell clones after liver transplantation. Study-wide context: Samples came pre-transplant, pre-randomization before withdrawal, and post-randomization after withdrawal ended.

Study-wide findings and caveats: A larger donor-reactive than third-party decline suggested partial antigen-specific deletion. In 5 of 8 subjects, circulating graft-donor-reactive CD4 TCRbeta sequences fell significantly after transplant.

Turning to this clone: Its antigen is unidentified.

TCRdb's table, derived via immunoSEQ multiplex PCR, lists solely in-frame clones and lacks some. The sample includes nearly 45,000 clones, about 86% of them seen just once. V dropped 0 bases and J dropped 6 bases, with 13 bases sitting between them. This CDR3 region has 15 residues. The germline V gene has CDR1 SGDLS and CDR2 YYNGEE. Source: CD4+ T cells from blood, taken 24 months after liver transplant. This sequence originates from a human patient who received a liver transplant. Among the T cells, some may be from the graft donor. V and J are TRBV9 and TRBJ2-1; D remains ambiguous. Written as DNA, the CDR3 is TGTGCCAGCAGCGTAGGGCCTACGGACGCCAATGAGCAGTTCTTC. Translating gives CASSVGPTDANEQFF.